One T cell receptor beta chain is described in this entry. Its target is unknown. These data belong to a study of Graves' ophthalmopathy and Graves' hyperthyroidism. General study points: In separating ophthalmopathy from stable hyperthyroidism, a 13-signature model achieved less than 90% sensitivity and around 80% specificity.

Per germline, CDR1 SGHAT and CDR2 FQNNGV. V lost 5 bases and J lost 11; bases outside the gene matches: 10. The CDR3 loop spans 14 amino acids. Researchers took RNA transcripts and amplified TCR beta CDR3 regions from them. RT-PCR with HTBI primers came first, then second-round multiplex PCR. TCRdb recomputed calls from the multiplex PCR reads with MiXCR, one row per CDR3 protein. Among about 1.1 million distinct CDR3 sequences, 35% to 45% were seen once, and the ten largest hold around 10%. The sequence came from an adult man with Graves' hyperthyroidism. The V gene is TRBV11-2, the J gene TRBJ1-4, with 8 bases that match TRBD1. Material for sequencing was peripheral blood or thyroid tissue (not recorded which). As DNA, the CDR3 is TGTGCCAGCAGCACGGGACAGGCCGATCCGAAACTGTTTTTT. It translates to CASSTGQADPKLFF.